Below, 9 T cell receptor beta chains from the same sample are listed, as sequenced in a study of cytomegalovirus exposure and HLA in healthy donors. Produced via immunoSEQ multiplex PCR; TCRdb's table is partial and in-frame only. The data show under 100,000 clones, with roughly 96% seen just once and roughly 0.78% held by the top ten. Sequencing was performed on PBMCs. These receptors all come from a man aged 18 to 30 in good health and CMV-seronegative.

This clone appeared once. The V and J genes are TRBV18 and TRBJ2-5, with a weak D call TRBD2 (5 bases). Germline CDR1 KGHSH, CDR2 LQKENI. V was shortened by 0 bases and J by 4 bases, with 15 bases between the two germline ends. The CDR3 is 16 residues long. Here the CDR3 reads CASSPPELAVRETQYF. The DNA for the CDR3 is TGTGCCAGCTCACCACCCGAGCTAGCCGTCAGAGAGACCCAGTACTTC.

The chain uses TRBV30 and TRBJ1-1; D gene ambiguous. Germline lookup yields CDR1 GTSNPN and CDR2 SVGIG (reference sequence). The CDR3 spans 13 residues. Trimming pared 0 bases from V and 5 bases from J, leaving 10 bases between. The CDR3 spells CAWSVRGRTEAFF. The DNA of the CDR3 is TGTGCCTGGAGTGTCCGGGGAAGGACTGAAGCTTTCTTT.

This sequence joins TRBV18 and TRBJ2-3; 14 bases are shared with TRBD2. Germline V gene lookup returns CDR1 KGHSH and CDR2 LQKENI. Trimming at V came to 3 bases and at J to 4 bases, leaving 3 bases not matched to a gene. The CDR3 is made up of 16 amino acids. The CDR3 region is CASSPLGLAGADTQYF. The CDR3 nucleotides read TGTGCCAGCTCACCGTTGGGACTAGCGGGAGCAGATACGCAGTATTTT.

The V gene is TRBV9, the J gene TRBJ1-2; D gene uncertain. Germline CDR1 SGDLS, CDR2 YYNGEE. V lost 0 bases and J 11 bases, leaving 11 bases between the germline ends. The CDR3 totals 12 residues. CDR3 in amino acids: CASSVDQGAYTF. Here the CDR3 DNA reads TGTGCCAGCAGCGTAGACCAAGGAGCGTACACCTTC.

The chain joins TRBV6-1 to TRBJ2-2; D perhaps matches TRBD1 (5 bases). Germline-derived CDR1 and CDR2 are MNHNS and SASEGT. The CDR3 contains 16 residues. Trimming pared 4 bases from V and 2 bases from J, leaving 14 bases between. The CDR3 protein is CASSVLAGLNTGELFF. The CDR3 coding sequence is TGTGCCAGCAGTGTATTGGCAGGGTTAAACACCGGGGAGCTGTTTTTT.

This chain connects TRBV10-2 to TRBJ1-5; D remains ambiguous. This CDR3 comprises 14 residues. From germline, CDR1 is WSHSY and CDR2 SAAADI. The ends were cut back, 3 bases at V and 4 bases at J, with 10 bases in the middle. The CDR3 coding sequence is TGCGCCAGCAGTGAAAGAGGGTCTAATCAGCCCCAGCATTTT. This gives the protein CASSERGSNQPQHF.

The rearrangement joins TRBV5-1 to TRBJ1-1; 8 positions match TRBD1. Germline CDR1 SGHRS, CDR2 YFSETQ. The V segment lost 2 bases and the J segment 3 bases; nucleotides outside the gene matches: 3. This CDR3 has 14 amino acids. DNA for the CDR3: TGCGCCAGCAGCTTCACAGGGGGAGACACTGAAGCTTTCTTT. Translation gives CASSFTGGDTEAFF.

CDR3 residues: CASSFYFRVAGGKYTGELFF. The CDR3 region has the DNA TGTGCCAGCAGCTTTTATTTTAGGGTAGCGGGAGGTAAATACACCGGGGAGCTGTTTTTT. The genes are TRBV5-4 and TRBJ2-2; 10 nucleotides match TRBD2. Germline lookup yields CDR1 SGHNT and CDR2 YYREEE (reference sequence). The CDR3 is made up of 20 amino acids. V shed 2 bases, J shed 3 bases, and the junction held 16 bases outside the gene matches.

The CDR3 region is CASSSDSVDEQFF. The CDR3 DNA is TGCGCCAGCAGTTCTGATTCGGTCGATGAGCAGTTCTTC. The chain recombines TRBV5-1 with TRBJ2-1; D remains ambiguous. Between the trimmed V and J ends, which lost 5 bases and 8 bases, there was a span of 14 bases. CDR1 and CDR2 from the germline V gene are SGHRS and YFSETQ. There are 13 residues in the CDR3. Drawing the rest from reference TRBV5-1 and TRBJ2-1, the complete variable domain is KAGVTQTPRYLIKTRGQQVTLSCSPISGHRSVSWYQQTPGQGLQFLFEYFSETQRNKGNFPGRFSGRQFSNSRSEMNVSTLELGDSALYLCASSSDSVDEQFFGPGTRLTVL.